This T cell receptor (beta chain) was profiled in a study of blood T cell repertoires in COVID-19. TCRdb keeps only in-frame clones here, not all; method: immunoSEQ multiplex PCR. The sample records roughly 290,000 clones, 75% to 95% being singletons. There are 15 residues in the CDR3. From germline, CDR1 is SEHNR and CDR2 FQNEAQ (reference sequence). With V trimmed by 5 bases and J by 4 bases, 8 bases remained unmatched. Input material: peripheral blood. The V call is TRBV7-9, the J call TRBJ2-3, with TRBD2 matching over 8 bases. The TCR was taken from a woman in her twenties or thirties with COVID-19, enrolled during active disease. CDR3 sequence: CASSANTGGSDTQYF. CDR3 nucleotides: TGTGCCAGCAGCGCTAATACGGGAGGGTCAGATACGCAGTATTTT.